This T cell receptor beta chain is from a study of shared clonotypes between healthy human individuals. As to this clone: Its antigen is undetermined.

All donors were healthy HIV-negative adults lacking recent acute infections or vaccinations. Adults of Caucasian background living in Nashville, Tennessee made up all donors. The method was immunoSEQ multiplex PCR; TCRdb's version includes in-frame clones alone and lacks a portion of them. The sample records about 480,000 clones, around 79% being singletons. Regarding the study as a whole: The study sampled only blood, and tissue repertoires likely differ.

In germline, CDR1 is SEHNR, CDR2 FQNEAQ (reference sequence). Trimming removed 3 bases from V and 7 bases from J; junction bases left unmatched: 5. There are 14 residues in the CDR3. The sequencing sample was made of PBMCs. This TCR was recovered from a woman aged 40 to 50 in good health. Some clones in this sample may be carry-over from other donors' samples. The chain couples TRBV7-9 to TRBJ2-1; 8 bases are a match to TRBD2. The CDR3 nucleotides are TGTGCCAGCAGCTTCGAGCGGGAGTGGAATGAGCAGTTCTTC. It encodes CASSFEREWNEQFF.